Listed below are T cell receptor beta chains from one sample, sequenced in a study of CD8+ T cells in alopecia areata. Profiled with immunoSEQ multiplex PCR; TCRdb holds only in-frame clones, not every one. This table has more than 200,000 clones, less than 65% appearing once. This material consisted of CD4+ T cells sorted from blood, taken at week 4, from a patient treated with tofacitinib. All receptors derive from a human donor with alopecia areata. The CDR3 runs from the conserved cysteine through the conserved F or W. The order of the fields is V gene, J gene, clone size, CDR3 length, CDR3 protein. Size tells how often a clone was seen (once, few, many) or the class of an expanded clone, and some rows leave it out.

V gene: TRBV7-2
J gene: TRBJ2-4
clone size: .
CDR3 length: 16
CDR3 protein: CASSPTSGGIENIQYF

V gene: TRBV9
J gene: TRBJ1-2
clone size: .
CDR3 length: 15
CDR3 protein: CASSAGQGQNYGYTF

V gene: TRBV25-1
J gene: TRBJ1-1
clone size: .
CDR3 length: 13
CDR3 protein: CASSDGVGTEAFF

V gene: TRBV30
J gene: TRBJ2-3
clone size: .
CDR3 length: 15
CDR3 protein: CAWSPLTGWSDTQYF

V gene: TRBV6-5
J gene: TRBJ1-2
clone size: few
CDR3 length: 14
CDR3 protein: CASSYSIRGRGYTF

V gene: TRBV23-1
J gene: TRBJ1-5
clone size: .
CDR3 length: 17
CDR3 protein: CASPEGGQPICNQPQHF

V gene: TRBV7-2
J gene: TRBJ1-2
clone size: once
CDR3 length: 13
CDR3 protein: CASSSGNPEGYTF

V gene: TRBV19
J gene: TRBJ2-7
clone size: few
CDR3 length: 13
CDR3 protein: CASSAGLTYEQYF

V gene: TRBV9
J gene: TRBJ2-6
clone size: .
CDR3 length: 16
CDR3 protein: CASSRQSLSGANVLTF

V gene: TRBV9
J gene: TRBJ1-1
clone size: few
CDR3 length: 14
CDR3 protein: CASSVEGVGAEAFF

V gene: TRBV2
J gene: TRBJ2-7
clone size: .
CDR3 length: 15
CDR3 protein: CASSGGRWLTLEQYF

V gene: TRBV7-2
J gene: TRBJ1-6
clone size: .
CDR3 length: 13
CDR3 protein: CASSFTGGSSLHF

V gene: TRBV4-2
J gene: TRBJ2-5
clone size: .
CDR3 length: 17
CDR3 protein: CASSQSALRTDQETQYF

V gene: TRBV30
J gene: TRBJ2-7
clone size: .
CDR3 length: 11
CDR3 protein: CAWSEAYEQYF

V gene: TRBV10-3
J gene: TRBJ2-3
clone size: .
CDR3 length: 16
CDR3 protein: CAITSGGVRSTDTQYF

V gene: TRBV29-1
J gene: TRBJ1-6
clone size: few
CDR3 length: 14
CDR3 protein: CSVRTTGANSPLHF

V gene: TRBV14
J gene: TRBJ2-5
clone size: .
CDR3 length: 18
CDR3 protein: CASSQRPGAGGPQETQYF

V gene: TRBV27
J gene: TRBJ1-1
clone size: .
CDR3 length: 15
CDR3 protein: CASSRHGRMNTEAFF

V gene: TRBV29-1
J gene: TRBJ2-7
clone size: .
CDR3 length: 13
CDR3 protein: CSVGAGTWYEQYF

V gene: TRBV19
J gene: TRBJ2-1
clone size: few
CDR3 length: 14
CDR3 protein: CASSIGSSYNEQFF

V gene: TRBV10-3
J gene: TRBJ2-7
clone size: .
CDR3 length: 14
CDR3 protein: CAISPGTGSYEQYF

V gene: TRBV5-1
J gene: TRBJ2-7
clone size: .
CDR3 length: 14
CDR3 protein: CASSLGQGAYEQYF